Listed below are T cell receptor beta chains from one sample, sequenced in a study of blood T cell repertoires in COVID-19. Method: immunoSEQ multiplex PCR; TCRdb's copy keeps in-frame clones and lacks some. The data contain hundreds of thousands of clones, about 90% of them singletons. Sequenced material: PBMCs or T cells enriched from blood (not recorded which). These receptor sequences come from a woman aged 18-29 years who had recovered from COVID-19. The conserved cysteine and the conserved F or W are not part of the CDR3 here. Expanded clones are given a class, and other clones once, few, many or no size at all.

>TRBV9|-
ASSVTHGGGSTEAF
>TRBV4-3|-
ASSHATSSYEQY
>TRBV4-3|-
ASSPDGGTEAF
>TRBV6-1|-
ASSAEAGTSVPIGYEQY
>TRBV18|-
ASSPKVAGANNEQF
>TRBV29-1|-
SLWTGTSTEAF
>TRBV19|-
ASSRGAGNTIY
>TRBV27|-
ASSPLGGRKEQY
>TRBV7-9|-
ASSRGLGSGYT
>TRBV9|-
ASSVRAGQDTEAF
>TRBV3-1/TRBV3-2|-
ASSQGGYSNQPQH
>TRBV18|-
ASSPFGRRENYEQY
>TRBV29-1|-
SVESYGEEKLF
>TRBV10-3|few
AISESGQVYGYT
>TRBV6-2/TRBV6-3|-
ASSKREGSYNEQF
>TRBV11-2|few
ASSTPGLAGLTKVI
>TRBV9|-
ASSAGLAGGGTQY
>TRBV3-1/TRBV3-2|-
ASTVLPQGAEAF
>TRBV10-3|-
AISGHPAGSNTEAF
>TRBV5-4|once
ASTLSGGGSYNEQF
>TRBV27|-
ASSSRAGDYGYT
>TRBV5-6|-
ASSLEAGGPLGETQY
>TRBV9|-
ASSPWGGTGETQY
>TRBV5-4|once
ASSPGVNQPQH
>TRBV24-1|once
ATSDPRTGGNGYT
>TRBV6-5|-
ASSPGQGPYQPQH
>TRBV13|-
ASSWKGAREEKLF
>TRBV3-1/TRBV3-2|-
ASSLVGTGTYNEQF
>TRBV14|-
ASSQEFGRAGSYNSPLH
>TRBV11-1|once
ASSPKIRDRGTEAF
>TRBV18|-
ASSPNEGGASTDTQY
>TRBV9|-
ASSVGGTGFMGSPLH
>TRBV7-3|-
ASSLDTGDEQY
>TRBV25-1|once
ASSALARANTEAF
>TRBV11-2|-
ASSQRTSGRGNEQY